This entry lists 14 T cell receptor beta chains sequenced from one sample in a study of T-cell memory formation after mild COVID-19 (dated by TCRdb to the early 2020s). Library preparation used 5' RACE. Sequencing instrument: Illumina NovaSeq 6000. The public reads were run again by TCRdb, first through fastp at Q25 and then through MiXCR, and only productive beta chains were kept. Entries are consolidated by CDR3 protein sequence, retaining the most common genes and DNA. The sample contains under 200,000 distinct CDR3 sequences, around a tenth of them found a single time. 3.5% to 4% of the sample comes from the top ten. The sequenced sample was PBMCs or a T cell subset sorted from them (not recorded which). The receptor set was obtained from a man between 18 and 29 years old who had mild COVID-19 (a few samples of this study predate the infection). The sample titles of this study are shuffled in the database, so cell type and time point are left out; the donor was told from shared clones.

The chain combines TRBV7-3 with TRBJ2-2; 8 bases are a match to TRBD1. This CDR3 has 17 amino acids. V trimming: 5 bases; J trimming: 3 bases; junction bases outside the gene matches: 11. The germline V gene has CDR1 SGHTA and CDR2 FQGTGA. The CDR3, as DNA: TGTGCCAGCAGCCTCCCGAGGGGGACAGGCGACACCGGGGAGCTGTTTTTT. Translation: CASSLPRGTGDTGELFF.

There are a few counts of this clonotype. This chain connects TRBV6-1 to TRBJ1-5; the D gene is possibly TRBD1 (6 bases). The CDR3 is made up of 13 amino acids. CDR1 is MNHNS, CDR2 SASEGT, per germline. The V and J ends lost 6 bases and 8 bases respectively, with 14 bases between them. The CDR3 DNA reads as TGTGCCAGCAGAAGGGACACTCGGGAGCCCCAGCATTTT. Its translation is CASRRDTREPQHF.

CDR3 nucleotides: TGTGCCAGCAGTTCTTCCTGGCGGGGGGCTAAAGATACGCAGTATTTT. It codes for CASSSSWRGAKDTQYF. This chain links TRBV7-2 with TRBJ2-3; 8 bases are a match to TRBD2. V dropped 6 bases and J dropped 5; count of bases not matched to a gene: 13. CDR1 is SGHTA, CDR2 FQGNSA, per germline. The CDR3 loop spans 16 amino acids. The variable domain in full, completed from reference TRBV7-2 and TRBJ2-3, reads GAGVSQSPSNKVTEKGKDVELRCDPISGHTALYWYRQSLGQGLEFLIYFQGNSAPDKSGLPSDRFSAERTGGSVSTLTIQRTQQEDSAVYLCASSSSWRGAKDTQYFGPGTRLTVL.

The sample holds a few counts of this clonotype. The chain's CDR3 is CSASPASGVQETQYF. DNA for the CDR3: TGCAGTGCTAGCCCCGCTAGCGGGGTCCAAGAGACCCAGTACTTC. The rearrangement joins TRBV20-1 to TRBJ2-5, with TRBD2 matching 9 bases. Germline assignment: CDR1 DFQATT and CDR2 SNEGSKA (reference sequence). With 3 bases clipped from V and 1 base from J, the junction kept 6 bases outside the gene matches. CDR3 size: 15 residues.

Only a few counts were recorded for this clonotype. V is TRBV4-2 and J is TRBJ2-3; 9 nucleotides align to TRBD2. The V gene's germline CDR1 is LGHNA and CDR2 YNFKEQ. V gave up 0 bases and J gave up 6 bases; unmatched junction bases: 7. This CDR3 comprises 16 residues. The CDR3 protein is CASSQEPAGGTDTQYF. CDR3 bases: TGTGCCAGCAGCCAAGAACCAGCGGGGGGAACCGATACGCAGTATTTT.

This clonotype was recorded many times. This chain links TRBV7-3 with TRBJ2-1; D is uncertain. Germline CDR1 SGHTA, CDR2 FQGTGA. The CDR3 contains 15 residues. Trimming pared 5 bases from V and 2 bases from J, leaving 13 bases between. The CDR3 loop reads CASSPTLSPYNEQFF. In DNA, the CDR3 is TGTGCCAGCAGCCCTACGTTGAGCCCCTACAATGAGCAGTTCTTC.

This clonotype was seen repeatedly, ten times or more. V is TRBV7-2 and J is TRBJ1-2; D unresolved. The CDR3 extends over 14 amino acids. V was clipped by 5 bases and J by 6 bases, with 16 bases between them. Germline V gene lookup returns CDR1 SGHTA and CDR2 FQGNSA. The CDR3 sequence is CASSPPVERNGYTF. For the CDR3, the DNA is TGTGCCAGCAGCCCGCCCGTCGAGCGAAATGGCTACACCTTC.

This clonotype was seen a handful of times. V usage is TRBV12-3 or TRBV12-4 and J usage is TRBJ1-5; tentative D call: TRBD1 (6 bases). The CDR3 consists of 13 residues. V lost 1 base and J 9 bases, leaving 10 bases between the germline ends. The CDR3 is CASSLEGGGPQHF. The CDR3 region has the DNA TGTGCCAGCAGTTTAGAAGGGGGGGGGCCCCAGCATTTT.

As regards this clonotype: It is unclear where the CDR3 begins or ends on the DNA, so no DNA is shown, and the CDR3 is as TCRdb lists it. The chain's CDR3 is CASSFGPGKHQPQHF. The chain uses TRBV27 and TRBJ1-5; TRBD1 is the table's D call and was not checked against the DNA. The CDR3 spans 15 residues, counting both ends. Germline CDR1 MNHEY, CDR2 SMNVEV (reference sequence).

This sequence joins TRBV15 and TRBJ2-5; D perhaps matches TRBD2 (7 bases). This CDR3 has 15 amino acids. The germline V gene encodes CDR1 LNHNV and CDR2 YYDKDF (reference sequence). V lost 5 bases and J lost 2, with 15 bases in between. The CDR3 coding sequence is TGTGCCACCAGCGTAGGGGGGGCCCATCAAGAGACCCAGTACTTC. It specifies CATSVGGAHQETQYF.

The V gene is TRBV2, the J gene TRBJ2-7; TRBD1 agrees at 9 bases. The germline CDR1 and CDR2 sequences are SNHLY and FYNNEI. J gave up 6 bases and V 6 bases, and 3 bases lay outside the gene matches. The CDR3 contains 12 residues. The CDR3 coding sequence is TGTGCCAGCAGACAGGGGGCGCGCGAGCAGTACTTC. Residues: CASRQGAREQYF.

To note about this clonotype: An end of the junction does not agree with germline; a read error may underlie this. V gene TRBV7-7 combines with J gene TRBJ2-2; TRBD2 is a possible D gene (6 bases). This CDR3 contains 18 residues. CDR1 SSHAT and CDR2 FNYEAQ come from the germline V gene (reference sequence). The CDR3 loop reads CASSLDDRGLTETGELFF. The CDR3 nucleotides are TGTGCTAGCAGCTTAGATGATAGAGGACTAACTGAAACCGGGGAGCTGTTTTTT.

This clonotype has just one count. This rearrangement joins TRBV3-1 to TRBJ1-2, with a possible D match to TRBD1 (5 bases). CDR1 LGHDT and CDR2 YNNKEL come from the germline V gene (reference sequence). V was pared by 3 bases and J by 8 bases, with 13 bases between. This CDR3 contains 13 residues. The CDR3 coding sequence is TGTGCCAGCAGCCAGCGTGGGGCCGCCGGCTACACCTTC. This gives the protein CASSQRGAAGYTF.

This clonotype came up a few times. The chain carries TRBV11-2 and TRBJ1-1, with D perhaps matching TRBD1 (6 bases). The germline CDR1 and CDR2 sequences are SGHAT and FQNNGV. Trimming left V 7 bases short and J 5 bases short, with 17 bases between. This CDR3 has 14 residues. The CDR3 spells CASTPWGGLTEAFF. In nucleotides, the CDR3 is TGTGCCAGCACCCCTTGGGGGGGGCTAACTGAAGCTTTCTTT.